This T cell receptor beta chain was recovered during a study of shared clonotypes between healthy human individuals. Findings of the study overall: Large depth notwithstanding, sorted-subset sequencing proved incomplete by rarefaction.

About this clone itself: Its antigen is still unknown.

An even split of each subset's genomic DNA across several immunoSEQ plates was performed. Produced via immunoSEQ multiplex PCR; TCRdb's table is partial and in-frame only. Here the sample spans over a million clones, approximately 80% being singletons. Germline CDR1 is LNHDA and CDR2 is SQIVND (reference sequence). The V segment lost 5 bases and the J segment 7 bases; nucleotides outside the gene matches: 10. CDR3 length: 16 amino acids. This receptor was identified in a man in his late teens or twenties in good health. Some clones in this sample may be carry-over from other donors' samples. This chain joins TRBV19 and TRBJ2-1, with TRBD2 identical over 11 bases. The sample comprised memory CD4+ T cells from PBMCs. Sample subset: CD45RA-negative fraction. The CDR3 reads CASSSSLAGGANEQFF. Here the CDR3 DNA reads TGTGCCAGTAGTTCTTCTCTAGCGGGAGGAGCTAATGAGCAGTTCTTC.